The 12 T cell receptor beta chains presented below share a single source sample, sequenced in a study of T cells in Graves' hyperthyroidism and ophthalmopathy. Authors of the study amplified TCR beta CDR3 regions from RNA transcripts. HTBI primers were used for first-round RT-PCR of the TCR CDR3. Using its own MiXCR run on the multiplex PCR reads, TCRdb lists one record per CDR3 protein. The sample has under 350,000 distinct CDR3 sequences, roughly 15% seen once. The specimen was blood. Receptors were obtained from a woman between 35 and 50 years old with Graves' hyperthyroidism.

This clonotype appeared a few times. The CDR3 nucleotides are TGTGCCAGCTCACCAGTTAAGGGCGGTGAAAAACTGTTTTTT. It specifies CASSPVKGGEKLFF. The chain employs TRBV18 and TRBJ1-4; D call uncertain. Germline loops: CDR1 KGHSH, CDR2 LQKENI. The V end lost 2 bases, the J end lost 7 bases, and 11 bases lay between the germline ends. This CDR3 comprises 14 residues.

This clonotype has a handful of counts. The V gene is TRBV7-9, the J gene TRBJ2-2, with D possibly TRBD1 on 6 matching bases. Germline lookup yields CDR1 SEHNR and CDR2 FQNEAQ (reference sequence). V was shortened by 4 bases and J by 3 bases, with 9 bases between the two germline ends. The CDR3 consists of 14 residues. The CDR3 DNA sequence: TGTGCCAGCAGCTCCTACAGGGACACCGGGGAGCTGTTTTTT. It codes for CASSSYRDTGELFF.

This clonotype has only a few counts. Being one base from a much bigger clone, this may be a read error. Lacking the conserved final phenylalanine or tryptophan, this CDR3 likely reflects a read error. The chain employs TRBV5-1 and TRBJ1-2; possibly TRBD1 for D (6 bases). Germline V CDR1 and CDR2: SGHRS, YFSETQ. This CDR3 is 12 amino acids long. V lost 4 bases and J lost 8, with 12 bases in between. CDR3 nucleotide sequence: TGCGCCAGCAGCACGGACAGTTCCGGCTACACCCTC. Protein sequence: CASSTDSSGYTL.

Only a few counts were recorded for this clonotype. The gene calls are TRBV7-9 and TRBJ1-3; no clear D. CDR1 and CDR2 (germline): SEHNR, FQNEAQ (reference sequence). V shed 1 base and J shed 0 bases, with 13 bases lying between them. CDR3 length: 17 residues. Here the CDR3 reads CASSLVSGPASGNTIYF. The CDR3 DNA sequence: TGTGCCAGCAGCTTAGTCAGTGGTCCGGCCTCTGGAAACACCATATATTTT.

There are many counts of this clonotype. The chain recombines TRBV6-1 with TRBJ2-1, with unresolved D. CDR1 and CDR2 from the germline V gene are MNHNS and SASEGT. V dropped 5 bases and J dropped 0 bases, with 8 bases sitting between them. CDR3 length: 14 residues. CDR3: CASSKPGSYNEQFF. In DNA form, the CDR3 reads TGTGCCAGCAGTAAACCGGGCTCCTACAATGAGCAGTTCTTC.

This clonotype was counted many times. The V gene is TRBV24-1, the J gene TRBJ2-1, with TRBD1 as a possible D gene (6 bases). Germline-derived CDR1 and CDR2 are KGHDR and SFDVKD. The CDR3 has 13 residues. Trimming shortened V by 5 bases and J by 4 bases, and 8 bases separated the two germline ends. The CDR3 protein is CATSGTDYNEQFF. The CDR3, as DNA: TGTGCCACCAGTGGGACAGATTACAATGAGCAGTTCTTC.

The chain joins TRBV6-1 to TRBJ1-1; D is unresolved. From germline, CDR1 is MNHNS and CDR2 SASEGT. CDR3 size: 15 residues. V lost 3 bases, J lost 0 bases, and 11 bases lay in between. Written as DNA, the CDR3 is TGTGCCAGCAGTGATAAACGGCAGTTGAACACTGAAGCTTTCTTT. Residues: CASSDKRQLNTEAFF.

This clonotype was counted ten times or more. V is TRBV10-3 and J is TRBJ1-1; tentatively, D is TRBD1 (6 bases). The germline V and J ends were trimmed by 6 bases and 1 base, with 9 bases remaining between them. CDR1 is ENHRY and CDR2 is SYGVKD in the germline V gene. The CDR3 loop spans 13 amino acids. CDR3 region: CAISWTENTEAFF. In DNA, the CDR3 is TGTGCCATCAGCTGGACAGAGAACACTGAAGCTTTCTTT.

This clonotype was recorded at least ten times. The rearrangement joins TRBV19 to TRBJ2-2; 14 bases agree with TRBD2. The V and J ends lost 3 bases and 2 bases, in that order; junction bases with no gene match: 2. Germline CDR1 and CDR2: LNHDA and SQIVND (reference sequence). The CDR3 consists of 17 residues. This CDR3 is CASSIGTSGGNTGELFF. The CDR3 DNA reads as TGTGCCAGTAGTATCGGGACTAGCGGGGGTAACACCGGGGAGCTGTTTTTT.

Notes on this clonotype: The final CDR3 position lacks the conserved phenylalanine or tryptophan, pointing to a likely read error. The genes are TRBV6-1 and TRBJ1-5; D unclear. CDR1 and CDR2 from the germline V gene are MNHNS and SASEGT. This CDR3 region has 15 residues. V lost 10 bases to trimming and J lost 0 bases, with 16 bases between them. CDR3 region: CAIRVTEDSNQPQHL. The CDR3 DNA follows: TGTGCCATCAGAGTCACAGAAGATAGCAATCAGCCCCAGCATCTT.

The chain recombines TRBV4-1 with TRBJ2-5; 9 positions match TRBD2. Germline CDR1 is MGHRA and CDR2 is YSYEKL. This CDR3 is built from 14 residues. Germline trimming cut 0 bases from V and 9 bases from J; bases unmatched to any gene: 5. DNA for the CDR3: TGCGCCAGCAGCCAAGATGGGACTAGCCGGGCCCAGTACTTC. Its protein is CASSQDGTSRAQYF.

This clonotype was seen many times. The V gene is TRBV20-1, the J gene TRBJ1-2; D ambiguous. CDR1 is DFQATT, CDR2 SNEGSKA, per germline (reference sequence). The CDR3 has 16 amino acids. The V end was cut by 0 bases, the J end by 4 bases, with 18 bases between. CDR3 DNA: TGCAGTGCTAGAGATCGGGGTGCTTGGACTCCCTATGGCTACACCTTC. This encodes CSARDRGAWTPYGYTF.